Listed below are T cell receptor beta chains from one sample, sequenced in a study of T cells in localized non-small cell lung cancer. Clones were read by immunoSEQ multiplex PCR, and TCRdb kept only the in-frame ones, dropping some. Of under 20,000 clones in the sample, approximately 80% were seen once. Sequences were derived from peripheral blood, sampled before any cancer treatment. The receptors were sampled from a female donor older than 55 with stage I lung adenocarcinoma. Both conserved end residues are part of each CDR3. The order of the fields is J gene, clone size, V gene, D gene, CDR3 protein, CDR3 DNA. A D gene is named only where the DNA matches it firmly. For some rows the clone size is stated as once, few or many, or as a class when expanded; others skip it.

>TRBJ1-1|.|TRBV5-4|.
CASSLGPTGNTEAFF
TGTGCCAGCAGCCTCGGTCCGACGGGGAACACTGAAGCTTTCTTT
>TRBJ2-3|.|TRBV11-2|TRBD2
CASSSSGETERTQYF
TGTGCCAGCAGCTCCAGCGGGGAGACTGAGAGGACGCAGTATTTT
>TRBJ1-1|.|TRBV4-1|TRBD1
CASRIIVQGARNTEAFF
TGCGCCAGCAGAATAATCGTTCAGGGGGCGCGGAACACTGAAGCTTTCTTT
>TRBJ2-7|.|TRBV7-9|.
CASSGRGANISYEQYF
TGTGCCAGCAGCGGCCGCGGGGCCAACATCTCCTACGAGCAGTACTTC
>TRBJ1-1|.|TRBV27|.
CASSLKSEQYTEAFF
TGTGCCAGCAGTTTAAAATCAGAACAGTACACTGAAGCTTTCTTT
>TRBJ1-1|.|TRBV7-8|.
CASSPEDGYTEAFF
TGTGCCAGCAGCCCCGAGGACGGATACACTGAAGCTTTCTTT
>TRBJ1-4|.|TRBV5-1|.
CASSLVGTTNEKLFF
TGCGCCAGCAGCTTAGTGGGGACAACTAATGAAAAACTGTTTTTT
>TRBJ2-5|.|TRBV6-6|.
CASSWGRGGETQYF
TGTGCCAGCAGTTGGGGGCGGGGAGGGGAGACCCAGTACTTC
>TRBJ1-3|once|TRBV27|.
CASSFNQGTSGNTIYF
TGTGCCAGCAGTTTTAACCAGGGGACATCTGGGAACACCATATATTTT
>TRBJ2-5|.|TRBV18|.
CASSGLVQETQYF
TGTGCCAGCTCCGGCCTTGTGCAAGAGACCCAGTACTTC
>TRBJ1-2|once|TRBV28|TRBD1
CASSFGTGANYGYTF
TGTGCCAGCAGTTTTGGGACAGGGGCTAACTATGGCTACACCTTC
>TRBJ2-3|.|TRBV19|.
CASSKGDAGGPQYF
TGTGCCAGTAGTAAAGGGGACGCCGGTGGACCGCAGTATTTT
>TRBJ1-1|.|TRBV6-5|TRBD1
CASKDRQGREAFF
TGTGCCAGCAAAGACAGACAGGGTCGAGAAGCTTTCTTT
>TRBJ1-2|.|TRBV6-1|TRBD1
CASTWTGSNYGYTF
TGTGCCAGCACCTGGACAGGGTCGAACTATGGCTACACCTTC
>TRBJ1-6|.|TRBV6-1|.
CASSGRSYNSPLHF
TGTGCCAGCAGTGGTCGATCCTATAATTCACCCCTCCACTTT
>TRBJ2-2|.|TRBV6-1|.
CAISGTTNTGELFF
TGTGCCATCTCCGGGACAACGAACACCGGGGAGCTGTTTTTT
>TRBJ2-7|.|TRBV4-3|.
CASSQERSGSSYEQYF
TGCGCCAGCAGCCAAGAAAGGTCCGGGAGCTCCTACGAGCAGTACTTC
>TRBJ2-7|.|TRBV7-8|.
CASSLVGYEQYF
TGTGCCAGCAGCTTAGTCGGGTACGAGCAGTACTTC
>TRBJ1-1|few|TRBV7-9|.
CASSFFGGNGAFF
TGTGCCAGCAGCTTTTTCGGGGGGAACGGAGCTTTCTTT
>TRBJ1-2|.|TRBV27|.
CASSSFFRGKGYTF
TGTGCCAGCAGTTCATTCTTCAGGGGTAAGGGCTACACCTTC
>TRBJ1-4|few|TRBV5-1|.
CASSLGRDTFNEKLFF
TGCGCCAGCAGCTTGGGCCGGGACACCTTTAATGAAAAACTGTTTTTT
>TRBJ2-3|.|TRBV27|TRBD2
CASSFAGGSADTQYF
TGTGCCAGCAGTTTCGCGGGGGGCAGCGCAGATACGCAGTATTTT
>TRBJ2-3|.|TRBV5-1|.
CASSLAEVTDTQYF
TGCGCCAGCAGCTTGGCAGAGGTCACAGATACGCAGTATTTT
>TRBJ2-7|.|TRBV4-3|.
CASSPGDSFYEQYF
TGCGCCAGCAGCCCGGGGGACAGTTTCTACGAGCAGTACTTC
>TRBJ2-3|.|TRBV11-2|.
CASSLVRGRASDTQYF
TGTGCCAGCAGCTTAGTGAGGGGACGGGCGTCAGATACGCAGTATTTT
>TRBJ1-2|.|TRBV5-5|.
CASSLDGGFYGYTF
TGTGCCAGCAGCTTGGATGGGGGGTTCTATGGCTACACCTTC
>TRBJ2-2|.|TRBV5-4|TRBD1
CVSSPRTGARGGELFF
TGTGTCAGCAGCCCCCGGACAGGAGCTAGGGGCGGGGAGCTGTTTTTT
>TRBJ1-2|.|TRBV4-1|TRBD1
CASSQDTGDLLGGYTF
TGCGCCAGCAGCCAAGATACAGGGGATCTTTTAGGTGGCTACACCTTC
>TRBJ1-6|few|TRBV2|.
CASSETTTPNSPLHF
TGTGCCAGCAGTGAAACTACAACGCCTAATTCACCCCTCCACTTT
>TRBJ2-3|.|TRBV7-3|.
CASSPSIASTDTQYF
TGTGCCAGCAGCCCCTCGATAGCTAGCACAGATACGCAGTATTTT
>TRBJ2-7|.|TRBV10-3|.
CAIKWDHLGEQYF
TGTGCCATCAAATGGGACCATCTAGGCGAGCAGTACTTC
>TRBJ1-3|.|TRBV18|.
CASSQSTGHSGNTIYF
TGTGCCAGCTCACAATCGACAGGCCACTCTGGAAACACCATATATTTT
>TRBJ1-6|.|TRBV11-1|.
CASSYTLGVNSPLHF
TGTGCCAGCAGCTACACCCTGGGGGTAAATTCACCCCTCCACTTT
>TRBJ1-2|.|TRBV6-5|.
CAARTVNYGYTF
TGTGCCGCTAGGACAGTTAACTATGGCTACACCTTC
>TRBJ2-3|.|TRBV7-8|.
CASSASRDTQYF
TGTGCCAGCAGCGCGTCTAGAGATACGCAGTATTTT
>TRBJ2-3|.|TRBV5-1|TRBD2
CASSTATSGDTDTQYF
TGCGCCAGCAGCACCGCCACTAGCGGGGACACAGATACGCAGTATTTT
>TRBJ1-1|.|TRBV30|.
CAWSAQGSTEAFF
TGTGCCTGGAGTGCTCAGGGGAGCACTGAAGCTTTCTTT
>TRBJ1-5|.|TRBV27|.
CASSSYLGRDQPQHF
TGTGCCAGCAGTTCATACCTGGGCAGGGATCAGCCCCAGCATTTT
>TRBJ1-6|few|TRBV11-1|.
CASSPLSTGWSPLHF
TGTGCCAGCAGCCCACTTTCGACAGGTTGGTCACCCCTCCACTTT
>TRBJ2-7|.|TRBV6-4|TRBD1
CASSPGGQGTYEQYF
TGTGCCAGCAGTCCCGGGGGACAGGGGACCTACGAGCAGTACTTC
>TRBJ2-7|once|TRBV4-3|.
CASSQSFIGGYEQYF
TGCGCCAGCAGCCAATCGTTTATCGGGGGCTACGAGCAGTACTTC
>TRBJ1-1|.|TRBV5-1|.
CASSLVGRYGTEAFF
TGCGCCAGCAGCTTGGTAGGGAGGTATGGCACTGAAGCTTTCTTT
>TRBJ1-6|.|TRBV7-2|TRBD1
CASSQFRQGGSPLHF
TGTGCCAGCAGCCAATTTCGGCAGGGGGGTTCACCCCTCCACTTT